This T cell receptor beta chain was obtained from a study of blood T cell repertoires in COVID-19. Turning to the study itself: Both acute and convalescent COVID-19 samples were obtained from the United States, Italy and Spain. T cells, B-cell-depleted T cells, or PBMCs provided the cDNA or gDNA that served as material.

Per the study methods: Reference gene primer amplification gave nucleated cell count estimates. Only in-frame clones appear in the TCRdb table, and some are missing; sequencing was by immunoSEQ multiplex PCR. The V and J calls and clone size are taken from that table; D and trimming were inferred from the DNA. Here the sample spans some 110,000 clones, about 80% being singletons. The germline V gene encodes CDR1 MNHEY and CDR2 SVGAGI. With 5 bases clipped from V and 8 bases from J, the junction kept 10 bases outside the gene matches. The length of the CDR3 is 14 residues. The TCR originated in a man in his 70s with acute or convalescent COVID-19. The sample comprised peripheral blood. The chain links TRBV6-5 to TRBJ1-2; 8 bases agree with TRBD1. CDR3 residues: CASSPTDSGGGYTF. The CDR3 DNA reads TGTGCCAGCAGTCCTACGGACTCAGGGGGCGGCTACACCTTC.